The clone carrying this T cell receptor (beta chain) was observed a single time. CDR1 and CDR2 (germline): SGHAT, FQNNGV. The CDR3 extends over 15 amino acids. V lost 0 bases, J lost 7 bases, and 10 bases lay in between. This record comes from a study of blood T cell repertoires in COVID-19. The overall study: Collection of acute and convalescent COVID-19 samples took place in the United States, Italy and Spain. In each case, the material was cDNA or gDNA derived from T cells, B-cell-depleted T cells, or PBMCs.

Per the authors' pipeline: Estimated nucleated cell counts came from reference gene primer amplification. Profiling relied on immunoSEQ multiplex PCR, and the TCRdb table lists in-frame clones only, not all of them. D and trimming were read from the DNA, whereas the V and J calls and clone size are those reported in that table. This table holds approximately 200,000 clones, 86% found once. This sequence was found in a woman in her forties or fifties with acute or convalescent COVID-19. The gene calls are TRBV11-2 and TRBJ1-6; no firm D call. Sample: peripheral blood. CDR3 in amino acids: CASSLEISLNSPLHF. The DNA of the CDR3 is TGTGCCAGCAGCTTAGAGATTTCCCTAAATTCACCCCTCCACTTT.